A selection of T cell receptor beta chains follows, all from one sample in a study of cytomegalovirus exposure and HLA in healthy donors. Clones were read by immunoSEQ multiplex PCR, and TCRdb kept only the in-frame ones, dropping some. In the table there are about 210,000 clones, around 80% of which are singletons. Sequenced input: PBMCs. The receptor source for this set is a man between 35 and 55 years old in good health and CMV-seropositive. Both conserved end residues are part of each CDR3. Each record gives: CDR3 length, J gene, D gene, V gene, clone size, CDR3 protein, CDR3 DNA. The D gene is left open where the match is weak. Rows may omit the clone size; those that give it use once, few, many or a size class.

>15|TRBJ2-7|TRBD2|TRBV4-1|NA
CASSQEMRELYEQYF
TGCGCCAGCAGCCAAGAAATGCGGGAGCTTTACGAGCAGTACTTC
>14|TRBJ1-4|NA|TRBV18|NA
CASSPRQSNEKLFF
TGTGCCAGCTCACCGCGGCAGAGTAATGAAAAACTGTTTTTT
>15|TRBJ2-5|TRBD2|TRBV7-9|NA
CASSLASLAGETQYF
TGTGCCAGCAGCTTAGCGAGCCTAGCGGGAGAGACCCAGTACTTC
>15|TRBJ2-2|NA|TRBV2|NA
CASSYRQDRTGELFF
TGTGCCAGCAGCTATCGACAGGATCGGACCGGGGAGCTGTTTTTT
>18|TRBJ2-7|NA|TRBV19|NA
CASSSSQGRALSSYEQYF
TGTGCCAGTAGTTCTAGTCAGGGGAGAGCCCTCTCCTCCTACGAGCAGTACTTC
>15|TRBJ1-2|TRBD1|TRBV9|NA
CASSADGQANYGYTF
TGTGCCAGCAGCGCAGACGGACAGGCAAACTATGGCTACACCTTC
>17|TRBJ1-6|TRBD1|TRBV5-6|few
CASNRGQAGSYNSPLHF
TGTGCCAGCAACCGGGGACAGGCGGGCTCCTATAATTCACCCCTCCACTTT
>16|TRBJ2-2|NA|TRBV5-6|NA
CASSLAWGANTGELFF
TGTGCCAGCAGCTTGGCCTGGGGAGCGAACACCGGGGAGCTGTTTTTT
>12|TRBJ2-1|NA|TRBV15|once
CATSQVGIEQFF
TGTGCCACCAGCCAGGTCGGGATTGAGCAGTTCTTC
>16|TRBJ2-3|NA|TRBV4-2|NA
CASRSLGDTAPDTQYF
TGTGCCAGCAGGTCCCTCGGGGACACAGCTCCAGATACGCAGTATTTT
>15|TRBJ1-1|TRBD1|TRBV18|few
CASSPSTGGNTEAFF
TGTGCCAGCTCACCAAGTACAGGGGGTAACACTGAAGCTTTCTTT
>14|TRBJ1-2|NA|TRBV2|once
CASTGQYSNYGYTF
TGTGCCAGCACAGGACAGTATTCTAACTATGGCTACACCTTC
>13|TRBJ2-7|TRBD1|TRBV19|NA
CASSMGQNYEQYF
TGTGCCAGTAGTATGGGACAGAACTACGAGCAGTACTTC
>12|TRBJ2-1|NA|TRBV9|NA
CASSVAEGEQFF
TGTGCCAGCAGCGTAGCGGAGGGTGAGCAGTTCTTC
>15|TRBJ2-3|TRBD2|TRBV6-5|NA
CASSYKRGSTDTQYF
TGTGCCAGCAGTTACAAGCGGGGAAGCACAGATACGCAGTATTTT
>13|TRBJ1-1|NA|TRBV25-1|NA
CASSERQNTEAFF
TGTGCCAGCAGTGAGAGACAGAACACTGAAGCTTTCTTT
>15|TRBJ2-2|TRBD2|TRBV4-2|NA
CASSQGGMNTGELFF
TGTGCCAGCAGCCAGGGGGGGATGAACACCGGGGAGCTGTTTTTT
>15|TRBJ1-3|NA|TRBV6-6|NA
CASSWEGKPGNTIYF
TGTGCCAGCAGTTGGGAGGGTAAGCCTGGAAACACCATATATTTT
>14|TRBJ1-1|NA|TRBV4-1|NA
CASSQTGMNTEAFF
TGCGCCAGCAGCCAAACAGGGATGAACACTGAAGCTTTCTTT
>17|TRBJ2-1|TRBD2|TRBV30|NA
CAWSVTRTSGIMNEQFF
TGTGCCTGGAGTGTAACCCGGACTAGCGGGATCATGAATGAGCAGTTCTTC
>15|TRBJ1-1|NA|TRBV6-1|NA
CASTTGSQMNTEAFF
TGTGCCAGCACTACCGGGAGCCAGATGAACACTGAAGCTTTCTTT
>13|TRBJ2-7|NA|TRBV30|NA
CAWGLGGSYEQYF
TGTGCCTGGGGACTGGGGGGATCCTACGAGCAGTACTTC
>15|TRBJ1-1|NA|TRBV7-8|few
CASSLAPHGNTEAFF
TGTGCCAGCAGCTTAGCTCCCCACGGGAACACTGAAGCTTTCTTT
>14|TRBJ1-2|TRBD1|TRBV6-4|NA
CASKNQQGAGGYTF
TGTGCCAGCAAGAATCAACAGGGGGCCGGTGGCTACACCTTC
>13|TRBJ1-5|NA|TRBV2|NA
CASSDGGRQPQHF
TGTGCCAGCAGTGACGGAGGTCGGCAGCCCCAGCATTTT
>14|TRBJ1-1|NA|TRBV7-6|NA
CASSSGLENTEAFF
TGTGCCAGCAGCTCCGGACTGGAAAACACTGAAGCTTTCTTT
>15|TRBJ1-1|TRBD1|TRBV7-8|NA
CASSSAGGADTEAFF
TGTGCCAGCAGCTCAGCAGGGGGCGCGGACACTGAAGCTTTCTTT
>13|TRBJ2-4|NA|TRBV10-3|NA
CAISERLNNIQYF
TGTGCCATCAGTGAAAGACTTAATAACATTCAGTACTTC
>14|TRBJ2-5|NA|TRBV28|NA
CASSTDGYQETQYF
TGTGCCAGCAGCACCGACGGGTACCAAGAGACCCAGTACTTC
>18|TRBJ2-2|TRBD1|TRBV5-4|NA
CASSPRQGPALRTGELFF
TGTGCCAGCAGCCCTAGACAGGGACCAGCCCTAAGGACCGGGGAGCTGTTTTTT
>15|TRBJ1-5|NA|TRBV19|NA
CASTRLLNSNQPQHF
TGTGCCAGTACCCGTTTACTTAACAGCAATCAGCCCCAGCATTTT
>14|TRBJ2-2|TRBD1|TRBV9|few
CASSVATGAGELFF
TGTGCCAGCAGCGTAGCGACAGGGGCCGGGGAGCTGTTTTTT
>15|TRBJ2-7|NA|TRBV27|NA
CASSLVGRGSYEQYF
TGTGCCAGCAGTTTAGTGGGGCGGGGCTCCTACGAGCAGTACTTC
>15|TRBJ1-5|TRBD1|TRBV18|NA
CASSSQQGLNQPQHF
TGTGCCAGCTCAAGTCAACAGGGGCTGAATCAGCCCCAGCATTTT
>9|TRBJ1-1|NA|TRBV19|NA
CASPPEAFF
TGTGCCAGTCCTCCCGAAGCTTTCTTT
>15|TRBJ2-7|NA|TRBV6-1|NA
CASSAGSAVSYEQYF
TGTGCCAGCAGTGCTGGGAGCGCAGTCTCCTACGAGCAGTACTTC
>16|TRBJ2-3|NA|TRBV13|NA
CASSQPGGLSTDTQYF
TGTGCCAGCAGCCAGCCCGGAGGGTTGAGCACAGATACGCAGTATTTT
>15|TRBJ2-3|TRBD2|TRBV29-1|NA
CSVGGLAGSTDTQYF
TGCAGCGTTGGCGGACTAGCGGGAAGCACAGATACGCAGTATTTT
>15|TRBJ2-1|TRBD2|TRBV30|NA
CAWSLAGAGGNEQFF
TGTGCCTGGAGTCTAGCGGGAGCGGGTGGCAATGAGCAGTTCTTC
>14|TRBJ1-2|TRBD1|TRBV29-1|once
CSVPTGVEYYGYTF
TGCAGCGTCCCCACAGGGGTTGAATACTATGGCTACACCTTC
>13|TRBJ1-2|NA|TRBV7-8|NA
CASSPDKNYGYTF
TGTGCCAGCAGCCCGGACAAGAACTATGGCTACACCTTC
>16|TRBJ2-1|TRBD1|TRBV6-4|NA
CASRESGTGGSDEQFF
TGTGCCAGCAGGGAAAGCGGGACAGGGGGCTCGGATGAGCAGTTCTTC
>16|TRBJ2-5|NA|TRBV9|NA
CASSVGGEAGWETQYF
TGTGCCAGCAGCGTAGGCGGGGAGGCGGGTTGGGAGACCCAGTACTTC
>18|TRBJ2-7|TRBD2|TRBV4-2|NA
CASSHSGLAGGDYYEQYF
TGTGCCAGCAGTCACTCCGGACTAGCGGGAGGGGATTACTACGAGCAGTACTTC
>16|TRBJ1-3|NA|TRBV4-1|NA
CASSQELGSSGNTIYF
TGCGCCAGCAGCCAAGAGCTCGGGAGCTCTGGAAACACCATATATTTT
>17|TRBJ2-7|TRBD1|TRBV4-1|NA
CASSQDRMDRRSYEQYF
TGCGCCAGCAGCCAAGATCGAATGGACAGGCGCTCCTACGAGCAGTACTTC
>13|TRBJ2-1|TRBD2|TRBV29-1|NA
CSVASGYYNEQFF
TGCAGCGTTGCTAGCGGGTACTACAATGAGCAGTTCTTC
>14|TRBJ2-1|NA|TRBV10-3|NA
CAISEPASVNEQFF
TGTGCCATCAGTGAGCCGGCTAGCGTAAATGAGCAGTTCTTC